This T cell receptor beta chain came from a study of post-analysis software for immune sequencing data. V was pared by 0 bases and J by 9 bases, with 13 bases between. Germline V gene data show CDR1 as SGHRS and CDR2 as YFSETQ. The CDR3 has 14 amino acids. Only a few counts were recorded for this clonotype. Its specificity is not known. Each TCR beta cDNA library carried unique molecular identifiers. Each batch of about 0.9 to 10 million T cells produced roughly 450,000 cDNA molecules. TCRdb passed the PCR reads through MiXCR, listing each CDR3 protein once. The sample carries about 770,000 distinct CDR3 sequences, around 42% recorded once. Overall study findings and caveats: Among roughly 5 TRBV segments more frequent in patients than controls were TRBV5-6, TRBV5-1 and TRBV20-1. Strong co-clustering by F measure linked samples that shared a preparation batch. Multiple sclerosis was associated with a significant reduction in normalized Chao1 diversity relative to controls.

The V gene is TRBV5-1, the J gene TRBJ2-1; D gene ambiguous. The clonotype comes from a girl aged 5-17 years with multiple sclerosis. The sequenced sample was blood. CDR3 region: CASSLGGQEPEQFF. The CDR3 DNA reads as TGCGCCAGCAGCTTGGGTGGCCAAGAACCTGAGCAGTTCTTC.